This T cell receptor (beta chain) originates from a study of blood T cells in healthy people across ages. As for the study in general: The capture of about one barcoded beta molecule per two T cells was achieved by template switching.

Whole-study findings and limits: It was not possible, with unsorted PBMCs, to conclusively compare naive and antigen-experienced cells.

For this clonotype: Antigen specificity is unknown.

Primers used in a second PCR of about 7 to 12 cycles were a sample-barcoded 5' primer and a J-beta primer mix. Carrying 12 random nucleotides, a template-switch adaptor labeled each individual cDNA molecule. TCRdb used MiXCR to reprocess the 5' RACE reads, holding one entry per CDR3 protein. The sample yields about 1.4 million distinct CDR3 sequences, approximately 59% seen once. Peripheral blood was drawn, ten milliliters per donor. The material sequenced was blood. The receptor's source is a young man in good health.

CDR3 protein: CASSAPRVSGANVLTF. In nucleotides, the CDR3 is TGTGCCAGCAGCGCCCCCCGGGTCTCTGGGGCCAACGTCCTGACTTTC. This sequence joins TRBV25-1 and TRBJ2-6; D unclear. Trimming shortened V by 6 bases and J by 0 bases, and 12 bases separated the two germline ends. The CDR3 spans 16 residues. The germline V gene encodes CDR1 MGHDK and CDR2 SYGVNS. The complete variable domain, with remaining parts taken from reference TRBV25-1 and TRBJ2-6, reads EADIYQTPRYLVIGTGKKITLECSQTMGHDKMYWYQQDPGMELHLIHYSYGVNSTEKGDLSSESTVSRIRTEHFPLTLESARPSHTSQYLCASSAPRVSGANVLTFGAGSRLTVL.